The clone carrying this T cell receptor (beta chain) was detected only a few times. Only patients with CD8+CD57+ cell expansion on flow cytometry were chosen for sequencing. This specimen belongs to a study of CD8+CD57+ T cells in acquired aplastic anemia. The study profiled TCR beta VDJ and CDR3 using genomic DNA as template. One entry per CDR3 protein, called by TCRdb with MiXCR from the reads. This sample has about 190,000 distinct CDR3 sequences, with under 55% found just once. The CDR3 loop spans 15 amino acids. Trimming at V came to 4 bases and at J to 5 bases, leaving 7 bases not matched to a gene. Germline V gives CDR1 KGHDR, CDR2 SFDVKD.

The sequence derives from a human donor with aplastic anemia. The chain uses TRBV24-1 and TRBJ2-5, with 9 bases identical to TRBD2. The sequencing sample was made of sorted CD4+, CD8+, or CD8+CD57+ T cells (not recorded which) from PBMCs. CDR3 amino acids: CATSDSGTSRETQYF. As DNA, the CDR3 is TGTGCCACCAGTGACAGCGGGACTAGCCGGGAGACCCAGTACTTC.